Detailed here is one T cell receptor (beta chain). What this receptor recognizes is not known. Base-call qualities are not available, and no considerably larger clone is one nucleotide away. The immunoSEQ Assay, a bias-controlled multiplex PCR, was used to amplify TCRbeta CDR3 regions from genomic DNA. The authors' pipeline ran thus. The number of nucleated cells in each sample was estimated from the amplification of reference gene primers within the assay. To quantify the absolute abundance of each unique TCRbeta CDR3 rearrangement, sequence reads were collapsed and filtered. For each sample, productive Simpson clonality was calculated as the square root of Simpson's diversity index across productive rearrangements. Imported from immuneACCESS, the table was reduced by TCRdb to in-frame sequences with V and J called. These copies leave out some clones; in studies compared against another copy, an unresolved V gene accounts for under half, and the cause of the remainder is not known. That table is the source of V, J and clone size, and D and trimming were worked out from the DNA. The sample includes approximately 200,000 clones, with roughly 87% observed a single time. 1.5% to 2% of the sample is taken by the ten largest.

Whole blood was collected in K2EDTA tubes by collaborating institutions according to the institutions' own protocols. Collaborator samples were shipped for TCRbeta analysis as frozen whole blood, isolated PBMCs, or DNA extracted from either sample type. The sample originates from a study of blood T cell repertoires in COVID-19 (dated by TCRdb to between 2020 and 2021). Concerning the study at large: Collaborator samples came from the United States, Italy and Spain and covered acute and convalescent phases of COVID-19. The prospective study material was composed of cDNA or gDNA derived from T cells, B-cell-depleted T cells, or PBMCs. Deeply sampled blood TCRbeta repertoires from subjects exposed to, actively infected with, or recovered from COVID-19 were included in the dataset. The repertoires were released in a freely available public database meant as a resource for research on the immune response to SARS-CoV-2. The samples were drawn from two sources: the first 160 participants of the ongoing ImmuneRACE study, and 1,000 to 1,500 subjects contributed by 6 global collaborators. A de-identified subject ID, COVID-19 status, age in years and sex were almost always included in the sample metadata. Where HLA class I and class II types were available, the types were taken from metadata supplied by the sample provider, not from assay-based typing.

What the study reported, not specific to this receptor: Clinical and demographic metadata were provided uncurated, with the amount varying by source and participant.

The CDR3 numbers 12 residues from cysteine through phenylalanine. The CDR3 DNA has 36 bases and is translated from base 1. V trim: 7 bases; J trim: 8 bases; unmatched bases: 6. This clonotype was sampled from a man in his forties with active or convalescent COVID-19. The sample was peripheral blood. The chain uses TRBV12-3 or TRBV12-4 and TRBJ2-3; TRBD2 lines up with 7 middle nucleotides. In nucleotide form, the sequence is TGTGCCAGCAATCGCCGGGAGGTTACGCAGTATTTT. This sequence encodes CASNRREVTQYF.